Following are 17 T cell receptor beta chains from one sample sequenced in a study of T cells after yellow fever vaccination. TCRdb re-called the 5' RACE reads through MiXCR, storing one row per CDR3 protein. The table has 25,000 to 40,000 distinct CDR3 sequences, 6.6% seen once. The source material was PBMCs, either bulk or a sorted T-cell subset (CD4+, CD8+, memory, or dextramer-sorted; not recorded which), sampled on the day of the first yellow fever vaccination. These receptors originate from a man aged 18 to 29 who received the YFV17D yellow fever vaccine.

V and J are TRBV20-1 and TRBJ1-1; D may be TRBD1 (5 bases). This CDR3 contains 13 residues. Trimming shortened V by 1 base and J by 7 bases, and 13 bases separated the two germline ends. CDR1 and CDR2 (germline): DFQATT, SNEGSKA (reference sequence). The CDR3 loop is CSARAPAGLEAFF. CDR3 coding DNA: TGCAGTGCTAGAGCTCCAGCGGGACTTGAAGCTTTCTTT.

This clonotype appeared many times. The V gene is TRBV27, the J gene TRBJ1-6; D not resolved. Trimming took off 5 bases at V and 5 bases at J, with 19 bases between the two ends. There are 17 residues in the CDR3. CDR1 is MNHEY and CDR2 is SMNVEV in the germline V gene (reference sequence). The CDR3 sequence is CASSPTGPWFHNSPLHF. The CDR3 nucleotides are TGTGCCAGCAGTCCTACCGGGCCCTGGTTCCATAATTCACCCCTCCACTTT.

V usage is TRBV12-3 or TRBV12-4 and J usage is TRBJ2-1, with a tentative D call TRBD1 (7 bases). CDR3 size: 16 residues. The germline V and J ends were trimmed by 1 base and 8 bases, with 18 bases remaining between them. CDR3 DNA: TGTGCCAGCAGTTTAGGTCTAGCGAGGGGGCCACATGAGCAGTTCTTC. This codes for CASSLGLARGPHEQFF.

This clonotype showed up many times. The genes are TRBV7-2 and TRBJ2-5, with D possibly matching TRBD1 (5 bases). V was shortened by 5 bases and J by 4 bases, with 11 bases between the two germline ends. The germline V gene has CDR1 SGHTA and CDR2 FQGNSA. This CDR3 is built from 13 residues. Here the CDR3 reads CASSPGYSETQYF. The CDR3 region has the DNA TGTGCCAGCAGCCCAGGGTATTCAGAGACCCAGTACTTC.

This clonotype appeared a few times. The J gene is TRBJ1-2, the V gene TRBV12-3 or TRBV12-4; 8 positions agree with TRBD1. The CDR3 runs to 11 residues. The V segment lost 6 bases and the J segment 7 bases; nucleotides outside the gene matches: 1. This CDR3 reads CASSGQGGYTF. The CDR3 nucleotides are TGTGCCAGCAGCGGACAGGGTGGCTACACCTTC.

To note about this clonotype: Given a much more abundant clone one base away, this may be a read error. This chain connects TRBV27 to TRBJ1-2; TRBD1 agrees at 7 bases. The CDR3 is 16 amino acids. Germline-derived CDR1 and CDR2 are MNHEY and SMNVEV (reference sequence). CDR3 in amino acids: CVSSLYPGQINYGYTF. The CDR3 DNA reads TGTGTCAGCAGTTTATACCCGGGACAGATTAACTATGGCTACACCTTC.

At least ten counts were recorded for this clonotype. The V gene is TRBV6-5, the J gene TRBJ2-7; D possibly uses TRBD1 or TRBD2 (5 bases each). This CDR3 is 15 amino acids long. Deletions cut 7 bases from V and 7 bases from J, with 23 bases between. Germline values: CDR1 MNHEY, CDR2 SVGAGI. The DNA for the CDR3 is TGTGCCAGCACCACCCGGGGCGAGCACAAGGGTGAGCAGTACTTC. This codes for CASTTRGEHKGEQYF.

This clonotype was seen many times. The chain combines TRBV28 with TRBJ1-5; no reliable D call. The CDR3 runs 12 residues. CDR1 is MDHEN, CDR2 SYDVKM, per germline. Trimming removed 6 bases at V and 3 bases at J, with 6 bases between. Written as DNA, the CDR3 is TGTGCCAGCAGCGAGAACAATCAGCCCCAGCATTTT. Translation: CASSENNQPQHF.

The chain has TRBV11-2 and TRBJ2-4, with D perhaps TRBD1 or TRBD2 (5 bases each). The germline CDR1 and CDR2 sequences are SGHAT and FQNNGV. Trimming left V 0 bases short and J 2 bases short, with 14 bases between. The CDR3 consists of 17 residues. The CDR3: CASSLEFPGSTKNIQYF. CDR3 nucleotide sequence: TGTGCCAGCAGCTTAGAATTTCCAGGGAGTACCAAAAACATTCAGTACTTC.

This clonotype was detected many times. The chain has TRBV19 and TRBJ2-2; TRBD2 might be the D (5 bases). V lost 7 bases and J lost 4, with 19 bases in between. This CDR3 is 16 amino acids long. Germline CDR1 and CDR2: LNHDA and SQIVND (reference sequence). CDR3 sequence reads: CASTVPNGVTTGELFF. The DNA of the CDR3 is TGTGCCAGTACAGTACCTAACGGGGTAACCACCGGGGAGCTGTTTTTT.

This clonotype was counted ten times or more. This chain connects TRBV5-1 to TRBJ2-7, with TRBD1 matching over 7 bases. Germline V gives CDR1 SGHRS, CDR2 YFSETQ. The CDR3 extends over 15 amino acids. V shed 0 bases and J 0 bases; nucleotides not matched to a gene: 3. The CDR3 DNA reads TGCGCCAGCAGCTTGGACAGGGGTAGCTCCTACGAGCAGTACGTC. Amino acid sequence: CASSLDRGSSYEQYV.

There are many counts of this clonotype. The chain couples TRBV18 to TRBJ1-6; 9 bases are a match to TRBD1. Per the germline V gene, CDR1 is KGHSH and CDR2 is LQKENI. V shed 3 bases, J shed 9 bases, and the junction held 9 bases outside the gene matches. The CDR3 totals 16 residues. In DNA form, the CDR3 reads TGTGCCAGCTCACCCTCGACAGGGGGAGGGGGTTCACCCCTCCACTTT. This sequence encodes CASSPSTGGGGSPLHF.

This clonotype was counted at least ten times. This chain connects TRBV4-3 to TRBJ2-1, with TRBD2 matching 9 bases. The V gene's germline CDR1 is LGHNA and CDR2 YSLEER. This CDR3 region has 18 residues. Germline trimming cut 4 bases from V and 9 bases from J; bases unmatched to any gene: 19. The CDR3 is CASSPHGGSRGGRVEQFF. The CDR3 DNA is TGCGCCAGCAGCCCCCATGGAGGGTCGCGGGGGGGCCGGGTTGAGCAGTTCTTC.

The sample holds a few counts of this clonotype. The chain combines TRBV28 with TRBJ2-5, with D tentatively TRBD1 (5 bases). Trimming took 4 bases from V and 5 from J, leaving 11 bases between them. The CDR3 consists of 13 residues. CDR1 and CDR2 from the germline V gene are MDHEN and SYDVKM. This CDR3 reads CASSSRVGETQYF. CDR3 bases: TGTGCCAGCAGTTCCAGGGTGGGGGAGACCCAGTACTTC.

This clonotype was seen repeatedly, ten times or more. The gene calls are TRBV29-1 and TRBJ2-2; D call uncertain. CDR3 length: 13 amino acids. V was cut by 3 bases and J by 1 base, with 6 bases left in between. Germline V CDR1 and CDR2: SQVTM, ANQGSEA. The CDR3 loop is CSVDFMNTGELFF. The CDR3 region has the DNA TGCAGCGTTGATTTCATGAACACCGGGGAGCTGTTTTTT.

This clonotype has ten or more counts. The chain links TRBV5-1 to TRBJ2-5; no clear D. CDR1 is SGHRS, CDR2 YFSETQ, per germline. V was pared by 5 bases and J by 5 bases, with 13 bases between. The CDR3 contains 13 residues. For the CDR3, the DNA is TGCGCCAGCAGTTCGTCCCTGTTTGAGACCCAGTACTTC. Translation gives CASSSSLFETQYF. The whole variable domain, remainder taken from reference TRBV5-1 and TRBJ2-5, is KAGVTQTPRYLIKTRGQQVTLSCSPISGHRSVSWYQQTPGQGLQFLFEYFSETQRNKGNFPGRFSGRQFSNSRSEMNVSTLELGDSALYLCASSSSLFETQYFGPGTRLLVL.

This clonotype was observed at least ten times. The chain is built from TRBV6-1 and TRBJ1-2; D call uncertain. The CDR3 has 13 amino acids. The germline V gene encodes CDR1 MNHNS and CDR2 SASEGT. V dropped 2 bases and J dropped 1 base, with 5 bases sitting between them. The CDR3 loop is CASSEHINYGYTF. In DNA, the CDR3 is TGTGCCAGCAGTGAACACATTAACTATGGCTACACCTTC.